This T cell receptor (beta chain) is drawn from a study of shared clonotypes between healthy human individuals. Study information: Every donor yielded three CD4 naive, three CD4 memory, two CD8 naive and one CD8 memory plate.

The table came from immunoSEQ multiplex PCR; TCRdb's copy has only in-frame clones and leaves some out. The top ten hold approximately 23% of the sample, which has 100,000 to 130,000 clones, around 65% seen once. Those who donated were healthy HIV-negative adults, with no recent acute infections or vaccinations reported. CD8 memory was a combination of CD45RO+ cells and CCR7-negative CD45RA+ TemRA cells. This clone has a handful of counts. The antigen remains unidentified. Study conclusions and caveats: Around 5% of naive CD4 clonotypes were common to several donors.

The sequenced material came from memory CD8+ T cells sorted from blood. As for subset: CD45RO+ cells pooled with CCR7-negative TemRA cells. This clonotype was obtained from a woman younger than 45 in good health.

The CDR3 bases are TGTGCCAGCAGCTTATTAGGTGAAAAACTGTTTTTT. The encoded protein is CASSLLGEKLFF. This chain joins TRBV11-2 and TRBJ1-4; D gene ambiguous. V lost 2 bases and J 7 bases, leaving 5 bases between the germline ends. Germline CDR1 and CDR2: SGHAT and FQNNGV. The CDR3 extends over 12 amino acids. Combining the CDR3 with reference TRBV11-2 and TRBJ1-4 gives the whole variable domain EAGVAQSPRYKIIEKRQSVAFWCNPISGHATLYWYQQILGQGPKLLIQFQNNGVVDDSQLPKDRFSAERLKGVDSTLKIQPAKLEDSAVYLCASSLLGEKLFFGSGTQLSVL.